This TCR beta chain is from a study of cytomegalovirus exposure and HLA in healthy donors. Profiling relied on immunoSEQ multiplex PCR, and the TCRdb table lists in-frame clones only, not all of them. The sample includes more than 200,000 clones, 90% of them seen just once. Germline lookup yields CDR1 SGHRS and CDR2 YFSETQ. This CDR3 has 16 residues. Losses at the gene ends were 2 bases for V and 4 bases for J; bases not matched to a gene: 9. The sequence came from a young woman in good health and CMV-seronegative. This rearrangement joins TRBV5-1 to TRBJ2-1, with 7 bases that match TRBD2. Material: PBMCs. This CDR3 is CASSLLTAGTYNEQFF. The CDR3 region has the DNA TGCGCCAGCAGCTTATTAACAGCGGGAACTTACAATGAGCAGTTCTTC.